This passage covers 6 T cell receptor beta chains from one sample sequenced in a study of blood T cell repertoires in COVID-19. Only in-frame clones appear in the TCRdb table, and some are missing; sequencing was by immunoSEQ multiplex PCR. The table lists about 100,000 clones, approximately 81% of them singletons. The sequencing sample was made of peripheral blood. The source of these receptors is a human donor in a cohort sampled during active COVID-19.

The V gene is TRBV7-2, the J gene TRBJ2-7; a weak D match, TRBD1 (5 bases). V gave up 5 bases and J gave up 12 bases, with 23 bases separating them. Germline CDR1 SGHTA, CDR2 FQGNSA. The CDR3 has 14 amino acids. DNA for the CDR3: TGTGCCAGCAGCCCTATGCAGGGTACCCAGAGGCTGTACTTC. It encodes CASSPMQGTQRLYF. Looking up the rest from reference TRBV7-2 and TRBJ2-7 gives the full variable domain: GAGVSQSPSNKVTEKGKDVELRCDPISGHTALYWYRQSLGQGLEFLIYFQGNSAPDKSGLPSDRFSAERTGGSVSTLTIQRTQQEDSAVYLCASSPMQGTQRLYFGPGTRLTVT.

The chain carries TRBV28 and TRBJ1-5, with D tentatively TRBD1 (5 bases). This CDR3 is 16 amino acids long. Germline CDR1 reads MDHEN; CDR2 reads SYDVKM. V was shortened by 6 bases and J by 7 bases, with 22 bases between the two germline ends. The CDR3 bases are TGTGCCAGCAGCCCATTCGGGTCAGGGAGGGAACAGCCCCAGCATTTT. Encoded protein: CASSPFGSGREQPQHF.

This chain links TRBV5-1 with TRBJ2-7; 9 positions match TRBD1. The junction had 4 bases not matched to a gene; V was cut back by 3 bases and J by 3 bases. The CDR3 consists of 14 residues. Germline assignment: CDR1 SGHRS and CDR2 YFSETQ. The CDR3 bases are TGCGCCAGCAGCTCCGGGACAGGGAGCTACGAGCAGTACTTC. Its protein is CASSSGTGSYEQYF. Full variable domain (missing parts from reference TRBV5-1 and TRBJ2-7): KAGVTQTPRYLIKTRGQQVTLSCSPISGHRSVSWYQQTPGQGLQFLFEYFSETQRNKGNFPGRFSGRQFSNSRSEMNVSTLELGDSALYLCASSSGTGSYEQYFGPGTRLTVT.

The V and J genes are TRBV7-6 and TRBJ1-1, with 8 bases matching TRBD1. Germline V gives CDR1 SGHVS, CDR2 FNYEAQ. The CDR3 loop spans 16 amino acids. Trimming took 4 bases from V and 4 from J; bases not matched to a gene: 11. The CDR3 loop is CASSSKTGGLSTEAFF. The CDR3 DNA sequence: TGTGCCAGCAGCTCAAAAACAGGGGGGCTGAGCACTGAAGCTTTCTTT.

The V and J genes are TRBV7-2 and TRBJ2-3; 10 nucleotides agree with TRBD1. Germline CDR1 is SGHTA and CDR2 is FQGNSA. Trimming at V came to 3 bases and at J to 2 bases, leaving 11 bases not matched to a gene. The CDR3 loop spans 18 amino acids. CDR3 sequence reads: CASSFAARGQGTTDTQYF. The CDR3 DNA reads as TGTGCCAGCAGCTTCGCGGCCCGGGGACAGGGGACCACAGATACGCAGTATTTT.

This chain links TRBV2 with TRBJ2-7; possible D gene TRBD2, 5 bases. Trimming left V 0 bases short and J 5 bases short, with 14 bases between. CDR1 and CDR2 (germline): SNHLY, FYNNEI. The CDR3 sequence is 15 residues long. CDR3 amino acids: CASSEAHASPHEQYF. CDR3 in DNA: TGTGCCAGCAGTGAAGCGCATGCTAGCCCCCACGAGCAGTACTTC.